The source of this T cell receptor beta chain is a study of blood T cell repertoires in COVID-19. Profiling relied on immunoSEQ multiplex PCR, and the TCRdb table lists in-frame clones only, not all of them. The table shows about 260,000 clones, with about 86% occurring only once. This clonotype was sampled from a man under 40 with acute COVID-19. Sequencing input: PBMCs or T cells enriched from blood (not recorded which).

The CDR3 sequence: CAIRNRVEEDTQYF. CDR3 nucleotide sequence: TGTGCCATCAGGAACAGGGTAGAGGAAGATACGCAGTATTTT. The chain has TRBV10-3 and TRBJ2-3; D may be TRBD1 (6 bases). The CDR3 extends over 14 amino acids. V lost 6 bases and J lost 5, with 15 bases in between. Germline values: CDR1 ENHRY, CDR2 SYGVKD.